What follows are 19 T cell receptor beta chains derived from one specimen sequenced in a study of Graves' ophthalmopathy and Graves' hyperthyroidism. Beta-chain TCR CDR3 regions were amplified from RNA transcripts. First-round RT-PCR used HTBI primers; second-round multiplex PCR followed. From the multiplex PCR reads, TCRdb called clonotypes with MiXCR, one entry per CDR3 protein. The profile shows approximately 1.2 million distinct CDR3 sequences, roughly two fifths of them singletons. Material for sequencing was peripheral blood or thyroid tissue (not recorded which). These receptors were collected from an adult man with Graves' hyperthyroidism.

This chain uses TRBV10-3 with TRBJ1-5; TRBD1 matches at 9 bases. Germline trimming cut 6 bases from V and 11 bases from J; bases unmatched to any gene: 14. The CDR3 length is 15 residues. Germline CDR1 ENHRY, CDR2 SYGVKD. CDR3 loop: CAIRPGTGKSETQHF. The CDR3 DNA is TGTGCCATCAGACCCGGGACAGGGAAGTCGGAGACCCAGCATTTT.

This clonotype was detected many times. The chain recombines TRBV7-9 with TRBJ2-7; D remains ambiguous. The V and J ends lost 2 bases and 7 bases respectively, with 6 bases between them. Germline V gene data show CDR1 as SEHNR and CDR2 as FQNEAQ (reference sequence). This CDR3 has 11 amino acids. The CDR3 DNA sequence: TGTGCCAGCAGCTTAACCGAGGAGCAGTACTTC. Translation gives CASSLTEEQYF. Supplemented by reference TRBV7-9 and TRBJ2-7, the full variable domain reads DTGVSQNPRHKITKRGQNVTFRCDPISEHNRLYWYRQTLGQGPEFLTYFQNEAQLEKSRLLSDRFSAERPKGSFSTLEIQRTEQGDSAMYLCASSLTEEQYFGPGTRLTVT.

The rearrangement links TRBV9 to TRBJ1-1; D unclear. CDR3 length equals 19 residues. V lost 4 bases and J lost 7, with 32 bases in between. In germline, CDR1 is SGDLS, CDR2 YYNGEE. CDR3 sequence reads: CASSQGLVGPHSSGFEAFF. The CDR3 nucleotides read TGTGCCAGCAGCCAAGGGTTGGTAGGACCTCACTCCTCAGGTTTTGAAGCTTTCTTT.

This clonotype was observed at least ten times. The chain has TRBV11-2 and TRBJ1-1, with a weak D call TRBD1 (6 bases). Germline CDR1 reads SGHAT; CDR2 reads FQNNGV. The V gene lost 2 bases and the J gene lost 2 bases, with 9 bases spanning the gap. CDR3 length: 14 amino acids. DNA of the CDR3: TGTGCCAGCAGCTTATTGACAGGTAACACTGAAGCTTTCTTT. Protein product: CASSLLTGNTEAFF.

The J gene is TRBJ2-7, the V gene TRBV5-1; D is ambiguous. V was clipped by 4 bases and J by 6 bases, with 8 bases between them. Germline CDR1 and CDR2: SGHRS and YFSETQ. The CDR3 has 11 amino acids. The CDR3 is CASSRPGEQYF. The CDR3 DNA reads TGCGCCAGCAGCCGTCCCGGCGAGCAGTACTTC.

In its sample, this clonotype was seen many times. The chain links TRBV25-1 to TRBJ2-2; 10 bases match TRBD2. The V segment lost 6 bases and the J segment 6 bases; nucleotides outside the gene matches: 10. Germline-derived CDR1 and CDR2 are MGHDK and SYGVNS. This CDR3 spans 16 amino acids. CDR3 sequence: CASRERSGRVPGELFF. As DNA, the CDR3 is TGTGCCAGCAGGGAGAGGAGCGGGAGGGTCCCCGGGGAGCTGTTTTTT.

Ten or more counts support this clonotype. The chain recombines TRBV10-2 with TRBJ2-2; D might be TRBD2 (6 bases). The CDR3 has 11 residues. CDR1 and CDR2 (germline): WSHSY, SAAADI. Trimming took 9 bases from V and 7 from J, leaving 9 bases between them. CDR3 residues: CASTGVGELFF. In nucleotides, the CDR3 is TGCGCCAGTACGGGAGTCGGGGAGCTGTTTTTT.

This clonotype was found many times. This chain connects TRBV2 to TRBJ2-7, with 7 bases matching TRBD1. J gave up 3 bases and V 6 bases, and 5 bases lay outside the gene matches. CDR1 and CDR2 (germline): SNHLY, FYNNEI. CDR3 length: 13 residues. The CDR3 nucleotides are TGTGCCAGCAGAAAGCAGGGGGTCTACGAGCAGTACTTC. This encodes CASRKQGVYEQYF.

The chain carries TRBV27 and TRBJ1-1; the match to TRBD1 covers 7 bases. There are 14 residues in the CDR3. CDR1 MNHEY and CDR2 SMNVEV come from the germline V gene (reference sequence). The trim removed 4 bases at V and 5 bases at J, leaving 7 bases unmatched. The CDR3 DNA reads as TGTGCCAGCAGTTACAGGGGAGAAGGGACTGAAGCTTTCTTT. This gives the protein CASSYRGEGTEAFF.

The rearrangement joins TRBV4-2 to TRBJ1-1, with TRBD1 matching over 7 bases. J was trimmed by 6 bases and V by 4 bases; bases with no gene match: 8. The CDR3 is 14 amino acids. Germline V gives CDR1 LGHNA, CDR2 YNFKEQ. The CDR3 reads CASSPPGQPAEAFF. The CDR3 DNA follows: TGTGCCAGCAGCCCACCGGGACAGCCAGCTGAAGCTTTCTTT.

The gene calls are TRBV7-2 and TRBJ2-5, with 8 bases identical to TRBD1. Germline CDR1 SGHTA, CDR2 FQGNSA. V lost 1 base to trimming and J lost 9 bases; unmatched junction nucleotides: 7. The CDR3 length is 14 residues. In DNA form, the CDR3 reads TGTGCCAGCAGCTTAGGCAGGGGGCACCAGCCCCAGTACTTC. Encoded protein: CASSLGRGHQPQYF. Supplemented by reference TRBV7-2 and TRBJ2-5, the full variable domain reads GAGVSQSPSNKVTEKGKDVELRCDPISGHTALYWYRQSLGQGLEFLIYFQGNSAPDKSGLPSDRFSAERTGGSVSTLTIQRTQQEDSAVYLCASSLGRGHQPQYFGPGTRLLVL.

A few counts support this clonotype. V and J are TRBV29-1 and TRBJ1-1; D is ambiguous. The CDR3 is 12 residues long. Germline lookup yields CDR1 SQVTM and CDR2 ANQGSEA. Trimming shortened V by 8 bases and J by 4 bases, and 14 bases separated the two germline ends. CDR3 coding DNA: TGCAGCCCGGGGAGGAGTAGCACTGAAGCTTTCTTT. Its protein is CSPGRSSTEAFF.

This clonotype was recorded at least ten times. The J gene is TRBJ1-3, the V gene TRBV4-3; D might be TRBD1 (6 bases). CDR1 is LGHNA, CDR2 YSLEER, per germline. The CDR3 runs to 15 residues. Between the trimmed V and J ends, which lost 4 bases and 2 bases, there was a span of 12 bases. The CDR3 region has the DNA TGCGCCAGCAGCCGGGGCACAGGGACTGGAAACACCATATATTTT. Protein sequence: CASSRGTGTGNTIYF.

This chain links TRBV20-1 with TRBJ2-6; 7 nucleotides agree with TRBD1. The J segment lost 3 bases and the V segment lost 5 bases, leaving 13 bases of the junction unmatched. CDR3 size: 17 residues. Germline V gene sequence: CDR1 DFQATT, CDR2 SNEGSKA (reference sequence). The CDR3 DNA follows: TGCAGTGCTCCCAGAGGGACAGCCTCTTTTGGGGCCAACGTCCTGACTTTC. Its protein is CSAPRGTASFGANVLTF.

At least ten counts were recorded for this clonotype. V usage is TRBV5-6 and J usage is TRBJ1-1; no definite D call. Trimming pared 0 bases from V and 3 bases from J, leaving 9 bases between. The germline V gene encodes CDR1 SGHDT and CDR2 YYEEEE. The CDR3 is made up of 14 amino acids. The CDR3 here is CASSLERRYTEAFF. The CDR3 nucleotides are TGTGCCAGCAGCTTGGAGCGTCGTTACACTGAAGCTTTCTTT.

The J gene is TRBJ2-5, the V gene TRBV6-1, with D maybe TRBD2 (5 bases). The CDR3 extends over 14 amino acids. The germline V and J ends were trimmed by 7 bases and 6 bases, with 18 bases remaining between them. Per germline, CDR1 MNHNS and CDR2 SASEGT. The CDR3 spells CASTPGNLRQTQYF. CDR3 bases: TGTGCCAGCACACCGGGAAACCTTAGGCAGACCCAGTACTTC.

This clonotype was counted between two and nine times. The V gene is TRBV19, the J gene TRBJ2-5, with D perhaps TRBD1 (6 bases). Germline CDR1 and CDR2: LNHDA and SQIVND (reference sequence). V was trimmed by 4 bases and J by 4 bases, leaving 13 bases between them. The CDR3 has 14 residues. The CDR3 region has the DNA TGTGCCAGTAGTAAACAGGGATCCCGAGAGACCCAGTACTTC. Protein sequence: CASSKQGSRETQYF.

This clonotype has ten or more counts. The chain recombines TRBV25-1 with TRBJ1-5, with no clear D. CDR1 and CDR2 (germline): MGHDK, SYGVNS. Trimming removed 4 bases from V and 5 bases from J, with 12 bases in between. The CDR3 spans 14 residues. The chain's CDR3 is CASSGGGSYQPQHF. Here the CDR3 DNA reads TGTGCCAGCAGTGGTGGAGGGAGTTATCAGCCCCAGCATTTT.

A word on this clonotype: A read error is possible here, since a much larger clone lies one base away. The chain has TRBV7-4 and TRBJ2-2; D is undetermined. The CDR3 consists of 14 residues. Germline V gene data show CDR1 as SGHVT and CDR2 as SQSDAQ. The V end was cut by 5 bases, the J end by 2 bases, with 9 bases between. Written as DNA, the CDR3 is TGTGCCAGCAGCGCTAATGGTAACACCGGGGAGCTGTTTTTT. Translation gives CASSANGNTGELFF.